Below, one T cell receptor (beta chain) is given with its context. The antigen is unknown. Whether given at about 4 or about 12 weeks, second doses were pooled. Generated by immunoSEQ multiplex PCR, the TCRdb table keeps only in-frame clones and is missing some. The sample holds roughly 120,000 clones, around 89% seen once. The data were obtained in a study of T cell responses to AZD1222 COVID-19 vaccine. Study-level points and caveats: Without day 14 samples, only post-peak T cell repertoires were studied. White British ancestry dominated among donors, who included more females, and clonal diversity was possibly underestimated. Spike-specific TCR breadth and depth went up after people got two AZD1222 doses.

Per germline, CDR1 SGHRS and CDR2 YFSETQ. The trim removed 0 bases at V and 1 base at J, leaving 4 bases unmatched. The CDR3 runs to 16 residues. This specimen was peripheral blood, taken 28 days after the second AZD1222 dose. This receptor was identified in an adult who received the AZD1222 COVID-19 vaccine. This chain joins TRBV5-1 and TRBJ2-7; TRBD1 agrees at 10 bases. The CDR3 reads CASSLAGQGVSYEQYF. CDR3 sequence (DNA): TGCGCCAGCAGCTTGGCCGGACAGGGGGTTTCCTACGAGCAGTACTTC.